Here is one TCR beta chain with its context. Its antigen remains unknown. Germline values: CDR1 MNHNS, CDR2 SASEGT. The CDR3 loop spans 15 amino acids. J lost 4 bases, V lost 2 bases, and 3 bases had no gene match. This sample stems from a study of STAT5B mutations in CD4+ large granular lymphocyte leukemia. Study-wide findings and caveats: Top patient clones used TRBV06 genes more often: 8/27 versus 2/35 in controls.

Libraries were prepared by immunoSEQ multiplex PCR; TCRdb keeps only in-frame clonotypes and omits some of them. The table has fewer than 40,000 clones, approximately 72% seen once; the top ten hold roughly 2.5%. The V gene is TRBV6-1, the J gene TRBJ2-1; 9 bases match TRBD2. The material sequenced was CD4+ T cells from blood buffy coats. The clonotype originates from a human donor in good health. The CDR3: CASSEQRGDYNEQFF. The CDR3, as DNA: TGTGCCAGCAGTGAACAGCGGGGGGATTACAATGAGCAGTTCTTC.